The next 3 T cell receptor beta chains were all read from a single sample in a study of blood T cell repertoires in COVID-19. This table comes from immunoSEQ multiplex PCR, and its TCRdb copy is limited to in-frame clones, with some not included. Of around 50,000 clones listed, about 87% are singletons. The sample taken for sequencing was peripheral blood. The receptor set was obtained from a woman aged 55-69 years with COVID-19, enrolled during active disease.

The V call is TRBV28, the J call TRBJ1-4; D possibly corresponds to TRBD1 (5 bases). The germline V and J ends were trimmed by 4 bases and 1 base, with 19 bases remaining between them. Germline CDR1 is MDHEN and CDR2 is SYDVKM. The CDR3 loop spans 18 amino acids. CDR3 bases: TGTGCCAGCAGTTCGTACCAGGGTGGGATGGGAACTAATGAAAAACTGTTTTTT. As protein: CASSSYQGGMGTNEKLFF.

Comments on this clone: The junction differs from germline at one of its ends, possibly a read error. The chain combines TRBV7-7 with TRBJ2-3; TRBD2 aligns across 8 bases. From germline, CDR1 is SSHAT and CDR2 FNYEAQ (reference sequence). There are 15 residues in the CDR3. This CDR3 is CASSRGVAGMDTQYF. CDR3 DNA sequence: TGTGCTAGCAGCCGTGGGGTAGCGGGAATGGATACGCAGTATTTT.

This clone occurred once. The chain links TRBV9 to TRBJ2-3; D might be TRBD1 (6 bases). The germline V gene has CDR1 SGDLS and CDR2 YYNGEE. This CDR3 has 13 residues. Trimming shortened V by 3 bases and J by 9 bases, and 14 bases separated the two germline ends. The CDR3 DNA is TGTGCCAGCAGCGCCGATGGGACATCAACGCAGTATTTT. Translation gives CASSADGTSTQYF.